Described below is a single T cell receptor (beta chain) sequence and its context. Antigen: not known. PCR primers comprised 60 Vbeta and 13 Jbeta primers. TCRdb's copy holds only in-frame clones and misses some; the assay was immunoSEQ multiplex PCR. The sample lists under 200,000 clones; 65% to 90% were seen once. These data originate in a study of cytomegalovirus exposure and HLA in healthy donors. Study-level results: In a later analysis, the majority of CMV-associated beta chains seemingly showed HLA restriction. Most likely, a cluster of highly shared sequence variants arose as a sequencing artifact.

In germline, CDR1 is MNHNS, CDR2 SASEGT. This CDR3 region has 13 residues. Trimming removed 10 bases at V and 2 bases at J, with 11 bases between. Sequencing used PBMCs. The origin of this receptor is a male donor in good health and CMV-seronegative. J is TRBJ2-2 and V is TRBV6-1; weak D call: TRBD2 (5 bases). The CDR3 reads CAMDGENTGELFF. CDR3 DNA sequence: TGTGCCATGGACGGGGAAAACACCGGGGAGCTGTTTTTT.